Sequencing of this TCR beta chain was carried out in a study of T cell responses to AZD1222 COVID-19 vaccine. Study findings and constraints: A rise in Spike-specific TCR breadth and depth followed two AZD1222 doses. Repertoire sampling was restricted to post-peak T cell response timepoints. Baseline serostatus was positive in only six AZD1222 recipients. Donor demographics were predominantly white British with a female majority; clonal diversity may be underestimated.

TCRdb's copy holds only in-frame clones and misses some; the assay was immunoSEQ multiplex PCR. This sample carries 73,000 or so clones, about 87% of them seen once, and the ten largest clones take around 21%. A word on this clone: Its antigen is unidentified.

Specimen: peripheral blood, collected on day 0 of AZD1222 vaccination. The receptor was isolated from an adult in good health.

CDR3: CASSQSDTNSNQPQHF. The CDR3, as DNA: TGTGCCAGCAGCCAAAGCGACACCAATAGCAATCAGCCCCAGCATTTT. The chain joins TRBV4-2 to TRBJ1-5; D uncertain. Trimming left V 2 bases short and J 0 bases short, with 11 bases between. The CDR3 has 16 residues. CDR1 and CDR2 (germline): LGHNA, YNFKEQ.